Below are 30 T cell receptor beta chains sequenced from a single sample in a study of T cell responses to AZD1222 COVID-19 vaccine. The table came from immunoSEQ multiplex PCR; TCRdb's copy has only in-frame clones and leaves some out. The table includes 90,000 to 100,000 clones, 88% detected once. This specimen consisted of peripheral blood, obtained 28 days after the second AZD1222 dose. The source is an adult who received the AZD1222 COVID-19 vaccine.

This chain connects TRBV4-1 to TRBJ1-2; D gene ambiguous. V lost 1 base and J 4 bases, leaving 7 bases between the germline ends. This CDR3 region has 13 residues. The germline gives CDR1 MGHRA, CDR2 YSYEKL. CDR3 residues: CASSQVGLYGYTF. CDR3 DNA sequence: TGCGCCAGCAGCCAAGTTGGGCTCTATGGCTACACCTTC.

A single count supports this clone. This chain connects TRBV30 to TRBJ1-5, with 9 bases fitting TRBD1. The CDR3 spans 12 residues. Trimming at V came to 8 bases and at J to 4 bases, leaving 3 bases not matched to a gene. CDR1 is GTSNPN and CDR2 is SVGIG in the germline V gene (reference sequence). The CDR3 coding sequence is TGTGCCGTGGACAGGGGTAATCAGCCCCAGCATTTT. This codes for CAVDRGNQPQHF.

V gene TRBV5-5 combines with J gene TRBJ2-2, with TRBD2 matching over 8 bases. Germline loops: CDR1 SGHKS, CDR2 YYEKEE (reference sequence). Trimming cost V 2 bases and J 6 bases; bases outside gene matches: 9. The CDR3 extends over 16 amino acids. The CDR3 DNA follows: TGTGCCAGCAGCTTTCCCGGCGGGAGGTTGGCCGGGGAGCTGTTTTTT. This translates into CASSFPGGRLAGELFF.

The rearrangement links TRBV28 to TRBJ2-7; D is undetermined. The CDR3 has 12 residues. V lost 4 bases to trimming and J lost 5 bases, with 9 bases between them. Looked up from germline, CDR1 is MDHEN and CDR2 is SYDVKM. The CDR3 is CASSSRRDEQYF. CDR3 DNA sequence: TGTGCCAGCAGTTCCCGGCGAGACGAGCAGTACTTC. The whole variable domain, remainder taken from reference TRBV28 and TRBJ2-7, is DVKVTQSSRYLVKRTGEKVFLECVQDMDHENMFWYRQDPGLGLRLIYFSYDVKMKEKGDIPEGYSVSREKKERFSLILESASTNQTSMYLCASSSRRDEQYFGPGTRLTVT.

The chain is built from TRBV5-1 and TRBJ2-1; 7 bases align to TRBD2. CDR1 and CDR2 from the germline V gene are SGHRS and YFSETQ. The CDR3 is 17 amino acids. V shed 4 bases and J 0 bases; nucleotides not matched to a gene: 10. The CDR3 loop reads CASSPPVGGSSYNEQFF. The CDR3 nucleotides are TGCGCCAGCAGCCCCCCGGTCGGCGGGAGCTCCTACAATGAGCAGTTCTTC. Complete variable domain (other parts from reference TRBV5-1 and TRBJ2-1): KAGVTQTPRYLIKTRGQQVTLSCSPISGHRSVSWYQQTPGQGLQFLFEYFSETQRNKGNFPGRFSGRQFSNSRSEMNVSTLELGDSALYLCASSPPVGGSSYNEQFFGPGTRLTVL.

The chain carries TRBV10-3 and TRBJ1-1; D is ambiguous. The CDR3 runs 14 residues. Trimming shortened V by 6 bases and J by 2 bases, and 13 bases separated the two germline ends. Germline V gene lookup returns CDR1 ENHRY and CDR2 SYGVKD. CDR3 sequence reads: CAIRGQDLNTEAFF. CDR3 nucleotide sequence: TGTGCCATCAGGGGCCAAGACTTAAACACTGAAGCTTTCTTT.

V gene TRBV7-2 combines with J gene TRBJ1-1; 7 nucleotides line up with TRBD1. CDR1 is SGHTA, CDR2 FQGNSA, per germline. This CDR3 has 13 residues. Trimming took 1 base from V and 7 from J; bases not matched to a gene: 3. CDR3: CASSLEQGFEAFF. For the CDR3, the DNA is TGTGCCAGCAGCTTAGAACAGGGGTTTGAAGCTTTCTTT.

V and J are TRBV29-1 and TRBJ2-1; 11 bases line up with TRBD2. V gave up 6 bases and J gave up 9 bases; unmatched junction bases: 7. Germline V gene lookup returns CDR1 SQVTM and CDR2 ANQGSEA. The CDR3 covers 13 residues. This CDR3 reads CSVGLAGGFEQFF. The CDR3 nucleotides are TGCAGCGTCGGACTAGCGGGTGGTTTTGAGCAGTTCTTC.

J is TRBJ1-1 and V is TRBV19; 10 nucleotides match TRBD1. CDR3 length equals 15 residues. Germline assignment: CDR1 LNHDA and CDR2 SQIVND (reference sequence). The junction had 5 bases not matched to a gene; V was cut back by 6 bases and J by 1 base. Here the CDR3 DNA reads TGTGCCAGTAGCGGGACAGGGGTCGCGAACACTGAAGCTTTCTTT. Its protein product is CASSGTGVANTEAFF.

This chain joins TRBV3-1 (or the pseudogene TRBV3-2) and TRBJ1-2; 12 bases align to TRBD1. V shed 4 bases, J shed 4 bases, and the junction held 10 bases outside the gene matches. Germline V CDR1 and CDR2: LGHDT, YNNKEL (reference sequence). The CDR3 extends over 17 amino acids. CDR3: CASSPTGTGGDGYGYTF. Here the CDR3 DNA reads TGTGCCAGCAGCCCAACCGGGACAGGGGGCGACGGCTATGGCTACACCTTC.

The chain links TRBV27 to TRBJ1-2; possibly TRBD1 for D (5 bases). Germline loops: CDR1 MNHEY, CDR2 SMNVEV (reference sequence). V lost 3 bases, J lost 4 bases, and 9 bases lay in between. The CDR3 has 13 residues. The CDR3 sequence is CASSFVGGYGYTF. The CDR3 coding sequence is TGTGCCAGCAGTTTCGTGGGGGGCTATGGCTACACCTTC.

This clone was seen only a few times. The rearrangement joins TRBV3-1 (or the pseudogene TRBV3-2) to TRBJ1-2; possible D gene TRBD1, 5 bases. Germline V gene sequence: CDR1 LGHDT, CDR2 YNNKEL (reference sequence). V was trimmed by 3 bases and J by 0 bases, leaving 11 bases between them. This CDR3 comprises 15 residues. CDR3 region: CASSQQGVANYGYTF. DNA of the CDR3: TGTGCCAGCAGCCAGCAGGGTGTGGCTAACTATGGCTACACCTTC.

The chain combines TRBV6-1 with TRBJ2-5; 11 bases line up with TRBD2. The trim removed 1 base at V and 4 bases at J, leaving 5 bases unmatched. The CDR3 extends over 16 amino acids. The germline V gene has CDR1 MNHNS and CDR2 SASEGT. CDR3 residues: CASSEVVAGGRETQYF. CDR3 bases: TGTGCCAGCAGTGAAGTGGTAGCGGGAGGGAGAGAGACCCAGTACTTC.

The V gene is TRBV30, the J gene TRBJ2-7; D is possibly TRBD1 (5 bases). CDR1 is GTSNPN, CDR2 SVGIG, per germline (reference sequence). V dropped 1 base and J dropped 3 bases, with 7 bases sitting between them. The CDR3 covers 12 residues. The CDR3: CAWSGQGYEQYF. The CDR3 DNA sequence: TGTGCCTGGAGTGGGCAGGGCTACGAGCAGTACTTC.

The gene calls are TRBV6-1 and TRBJ2-7; 7 bases align to TRBD2. In germline, CDR1 is MNHNS, CDR2 SASEGT. The trim removed 1 base at V and 4 bases at J, leaving 7 bases unmatched. The CDR3 sequence is 15 residues long. The CDR3 loop reads CASSEGASGRYEQYF. The CDR3 DNA sequence: TGTGCCAGCAGTGAAGGGGCTAGCGGCAGATACGAGCAGTACTTC.

The chain couples TRBV11-3 to TRBJ2-7; D unclear. The CDR3 runs to 11 residues. Germline V gene data show CDR1 as SGHNT and CDR2 as YENEEA. Trimming left V 2 bases short and J 3 bases short, with 2 bases between. The CDR3: CASSLHYEQYF. The CDR3, as DNA: TGTGCCAGCAGCTTACACTACGAGCAGTACTTC.

This clone was found a few times. The chain uses TRBV14 and TRBJ2-1; 7 bases map to TRBD1. The CDR3 is made up of 13 amino acids. Germline CDR1 reads SGHDN; CDR2 reads FVKESK. The trim removed 9 bases at V and 2 bases at J, leaving 4 bases unmatched. The DNA for the CDR3 is TGTGCCAGTCAGGGACAGCCCTACAATGAGCAGTTCTTC. It translates to CASQGQPYNEQFF.

This chain connects TRBV2 to TRBJ1-4, with TRBD1 matching over 11 bases. V dropped 6 bases and J dropped 5; count of bases not matched to a gene: 5. The CDR3 extends over 15 amino acids. Looked up from germline, CDR1 is SNHLY and CDR2 is FYNNEI. The CDR3 sequence: CASRGTGGRNEKLFF. Written as DNA, the CDR3 is TGTGCCAGCAGGGGGACAGGGGGGCGGAATGAAAAACTGTTTTTT.

This chain's CDR3 is CASSVDPGHSEQFF. In nucleotides, the CDR3 is TGTGCCAGCAGCGTAGATCCCGGGCACAGTGAGCAGTTCTTC. The chain combines TRBV9 with TRBJ2-1; D is ambiguous. Deletions cut 0 bases from V and 9 bases from J, with 13 bases between. Germline V gene sequence: CDR1 SGDLS, CDR2 YYNGEE. The CDR3 length is 14 residues.

J is TRBJ2-7 and V is TRBV9, with TRBD1 matching 7 bases. This CDR3 is 15 amino acids long. Germline CDR1 SGDLS, CDR2 YYNGEE. The junction had 8 bases not matched to a gene; V was cut back by 3 bases and J by 2 bases. The chain's CDR3 is CASSAESRGTYEQYF. In DNA, the CDR3 is TGTGCCAGCAGCGCAGAAAGCAGGGGGACCTACGAGCAGTACTTC.

The V and J genes are TRBV7-9 and TRBJ2-2; tentative D call: TRBD1 (6 bases). The germline V and J ends were trimmed by 5 bases and 5 bases, with 15 bases remaining between them. Germline V gene sequence: CDR1 SEHNR, CDR2 FQNEAQ (reference sequence). This CDR3 region has 15 residues. The CDR3: CASSPPGQRTGELFF. CDR3 DNA: TGTGCCAGCAGCCCGCCGGGACAAAGGACCGGGGAGCTGTTTTTT.

The chain uses TRBV5-1 and TRBJ2-7; D might be TRBD1 or TRBD2, each matching 5 bases. Germline lookup yields CDR1 SGHRS and CDR2 YFSETQ. This CDR3 has 13 amino acids. V shed 6 bases and J shed 5 bases, with 15 bases lying between them. CDR3 residues: CASTREGSNEQYF. The CDR3, as DNA: TGCGCCAGCACCAGGGAAGGGAGCAACGAGCAGTACTTC.

The chain employs TRBV5-1 and TRBJ2-2; unclear D gene. Germline CDR1 is SGHRS and CDR2 is YFSETQ. Trimming stripped 0 bases from V and 3 bases from J, with 6 bases between. CDR3 size: 14 residues. CDR3 residues: CASSLAIDTGELFF. The CDR3, as DNA: TGCGCCAGCAGCTTGGCCATTGACACCGGGGAGCTGTTTTTT.

This chain uses TRBV18 with TRBJ2-5; 12 bases fit TRBD1. The CDR3 is 15 residues long. Germline CDR1 is KGHSH and CDR2 is LQKENI. The ends lost 1 base at V and 5 bases at J; junction bases unmatched: 2. The CDR3 loop reads CASSPRDRGPETQYF. The CDR3 DNA reads as TGTGCCAGCTCACCACGGGACAGGGGGCCGGAGACCCAGTACTTC.

The genes are TRBV4-2 and TRBJ2-7; 9 bases map to TRBD2. Germline CDR1 is LGHNA and CDR2 is YNFKEQ. The trim removed 3 bases at V and 6 bases at J, leaving 6 bases unmatched. CDR3 size: 14 residues. CDR3 amino acids: CASSHLAGDFEQYF. CDR3 nucleotides: TGTGCCAGCAGCCATTTAGCGGGAGACTTCGAGCAGTACTTC.

CDR3 loop: CASSLAVGNYGYTF. DNA for the CDR3: TGTGCCAGCAGCTTAGCCGTGGGAAACTATGGCTACACCTTC. This chain connects TRBV13 to TRBJ1-2; D uncertain. V was cut by 1 base and J by 2 bases, with 8 bases left in between. Germline V gene lookup returns CDR1 PRHDT and CDR2 FYEKMQ (reference sequence). The CDR3 spans 14 residues.

The V gene is TRBV30, the J gene TRBJ1-1, with a possible D match to TRBD1 (6 bases). There are 14 residues in the CDR3. CDR1 is GTSNPN, CDR2 SVGIG, per germline (reference sequence). V was trimmed by 3 bases and J by 8 bases, leaving 19 bases between them. The CDR3 reads CAWRRSGDTGEAFF. CDR3 nucleotides: TGTGCCTGGAGAAGGTCTGGGGACACCGGAGAAGCTTTCTTT.

V gene TRBV10-3 combines with J gene TRBJ2-7; D may match TRBD1 or TRBD2 (7 bases each). The germline gives CDR1 ENHRY, CDR2 SYGVKD. V was cut by 4 bases and J by 2 bases, with 15 bases left in between. CDR3 length: 15 residues. The CDR3 coding sequence is TGTGCCATCAGTGGAGGGGGGGACAGTGCCTACGAGCAGTACTTC. Its translation is CAISGGGDSAYEQYF.

The rearrangement joins TRBV6-5 to TRBJ2-3; D unresolved. The germline V and J ends were trimmed by 2 bases and 5 bases, with 11 bases remaining between them. This CDR3 contains 14 residues. Germline lookup yields CDR1 MNHEY and CDR2 SVGAGI. The CDR3 nucleotides read TGTGCCAGCAGTTACGGGGTAGATGTAGATACGCAGTATTTT. Encoded protein: CASSYGVDVDTQYF.

V and J are TRBV5-8 and TRBJ1-5; D is ambiguous. This CDR3 comprises 14 residues. Trimming pared 3 bases from V and 4 bases from J, leaving 11 bases between. In germline, CDR1 is SGHTS, CDR2 YDEGEE. CDR3 in amino acids: CASSSGRVNQPQHF. DNA of the CDR3: TGTGCCAGCAGCTCCGGACGGGTAAATCAGCCCCAGCATTTT. Together with reference TRBV5-8 and TRBJ1-5, the CDR3 gives the full variable domain: EAGVTQSPTHLIKTRGQQATLRCSPISGHTSVYWYQQALGLGLQFLLWYDEGEERNRGNFPPRFSGRQFPNYSSELNVNALELEDSALYLCASSSGRVNQPQHFGDGTRLSIL.